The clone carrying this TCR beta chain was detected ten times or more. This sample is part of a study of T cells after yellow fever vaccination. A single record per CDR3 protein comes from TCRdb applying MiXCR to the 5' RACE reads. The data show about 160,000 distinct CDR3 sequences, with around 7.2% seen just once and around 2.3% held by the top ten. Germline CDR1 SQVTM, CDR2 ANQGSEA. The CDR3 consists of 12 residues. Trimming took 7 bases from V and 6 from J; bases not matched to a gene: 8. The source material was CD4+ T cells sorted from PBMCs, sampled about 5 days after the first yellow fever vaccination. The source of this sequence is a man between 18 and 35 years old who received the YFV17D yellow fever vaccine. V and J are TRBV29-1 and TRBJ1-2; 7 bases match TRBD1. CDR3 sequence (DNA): TGCAGCGGGGACAGCCGTTCGGATGGCTACACCTTC. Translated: CSGDSRSDGYTF.